These 8 T cell receptor beta chains came from one sample sequenced in a study of shared clonotypes between healthy human individuals. The assay was immunoSEQ multiplex PCR, and TCRdb's table has in-frame clones only and misses some. The table lists about 2.5 million clones, 80% to 95% of them singletons, with around 0.38% in the top ten. The sequenced sample consisted of naive CD4+ T cells from PBMCs. Subset indicated: CD45RA+ positively selected. These receptors were obtained from a man aged 18 to 29 in good health. Some clones in this sample may be carry-over from other donors' samples.

As regards this clone: Other nucleotide sequences from this sample produce the same CDR3. V and J are TRBV5-1 and TRBJ2-1; D call uncertain. The CDR3 is 13 residues long. The V end was cut by 3 bases, the J end by 6 bases, with 10 bases between. Germline lookup yields CDR1 SGHRS and CDR2 YFSETQ. CDR3 in amino acids: CASSSLWGNEQFF. As DNA, the CDR3 is TGCGCCAGCAGCTCCTTATGGGGCAATGAGCAGTTCTTC.

This sequence joins TRBV28 and TRBJ2-1; tentatively, D is TRBD2 (6 bases). This CDR3 spans 14 amino acids. Trimming shortened V by 6 bases and J by 8 bases, and 17 bases separated the two germline ends. CDR1 and CDR2 (germline): MDHEN, SYDVKM. This CDR3 is CASSSPAAGDEQFF. The DNA of the CDR3 is TGTGCCAGCAGCTCCCCCGCAGCGGGCGATGAGCAGTTCTTC.

The V call is TRBV5-6, the J call TRBJ1-6; no reliable D call. Trimming took off 4 bases at V and 8 bases at J, with 7 bases between the two ends. The CDR3 length is 12 residues. The V gene's germline CDR1 is SGHDT and CDR2 YYEEEE. CDR3: CASSPGDSPLHF. In DNA, the CDR3 is TGTGCCAGCAGCCCCGGCGATTCACCCCTCCACTTT.

This chain joins TRBV28 and TRBJ2-7; D remains ambiguous. Germline V gene sequence: CDR1 MDHEN, CDR2 SYDVKM. The CDR3 totals 13 residues. V lost 8 bases, J lost 2 bases, and 13 bases lay in between. CDR3 sequence (DNA): TGTGCCAGCCGAATAGGCAGGACCTACGAGCAGTACTTC. This gives the protein CASRIGRTYEQYF.

This rearrangement joins TRBV5-1 to TRBJ1-1; D is undetermined. CDR1 and CDR2 from the germline V gene are SGHRS and YFSETQ. The CDR3 extends over 14 amino acids. Trimming took 0 bases from V and 4 from J, leaving 10 bases between them. The CDR3 sequence: CASSLDATTTEAFF. CDR3 nucleotides: TGCGCCAGCAGCTTGGACGCGACAACCACTGAAGCTTTCTTT.

This chain connects TRBV28 to TRBJ2-7; D might be TRBD2 (5 bases). Germline V CDR1 and CDR2: MDHEN, SYDVKM. Trimming stripped 5 bases from V and 4 bases from J, with 12 bases between. The CDR3 is 13 amino acids. The CDR3 nucleotides are TGTGCCAGCAGTGGCCCGGGGAGATACGAGCAGTACTTC. This encodes CASSGPGRYEQYF.

The genes are TRBV2 and TRBJ2-2; TRBD1 matches 9 bases. CDR1 SNHLY and CDR2 FYNNEI come from the germline V gene. V was clipped by 6 bases and J by 7 bases; unmatched bases: 6. There are 14 residues in the CDR3. The DNA for the CDR3 is TGTGCCAGCAGGGGGACAGGGCCCGTCGGGGAGCTGTTTTTT. The encoded protein is CASRGTGPVGELFF.

In regard to this clone: The sample has other DNA sequences that encode this CDR3 too. The chain combines TRBV7-2 with TRBJ2-1; the D is unclear. Germline CDR1 SGHTA, CDR2 FQGNSA. This CDR3 has 15 amino acids. Trimming took off 0 bases at V and 0 bases at J, with 6 bases between the two ends. The DNA for the CDR3 is TGTGCCAGCAGCTTAGCGCCAAGCTCCTACAATGAGCAGTTCTTC. Translating gives CASSLAPSSYNEQFF.